These T cell receptor beta chains were read from a single sample in a study of T cell responses to AZD1222 COVID-19 vaccine. Produced via immunoSEQ multiplex PCR; TCRdb's table is partial and in-frame only. The data show fewer than 300,000 clones, over 85% seen once. The sample was peripheral blood, taken on day 0 of AZD1222 vaccination. The receptor set was obtained from an adult in good health. Each CDR3 is given without its conserved first and last residue.

V	J	CDR3
TRBV27	TRBJ2-3	ASSHGMDTQY
TRBV7-9	TRBJ1-2	ASRPGSSYGYT
TRBV5-1	TRBJ2-1	ASSSTPGGDEQF
TRBV5-1	TRBJ1-6	ASSGGPGDSPLH
TRBV4-3	TRBJ2-1	ASSDARYNEQF
TRBV4-2	TRBJ2-1	ASSQVSGPYNEQF
TRBV27	TRBJ2-5	ASSLSGWGGLATETQY
TRBV4-1	TRBJ2-7	ASSQDSGEQY
TRBV28	TRBJ1-1	ASPLPPGPGTEAF
TRBV4-1	TRBJ1-5	ASSPAIWGSNQPQH
TRBV2	TRBJ2-7	ASSEKGRTRPYEQY
TRBV2	TRBJ2-3	ASGARAGGDTQY
TRBV28	TRBJ2-7	ASVKARTPYEQY
TRBV6-5	TRBJ1-5	ASRPTTGLNQPQH
TRBV30	TRBJ1-4	AWSLGTENNEKLF
TRBV18	TRBJ2-7	ASSPSSLARGEQY
TRBV28	TRBJ1-1	ATSRSGTNTEAF
TRBV19	TRBJ1-5	ASTLDRENQPQH
TRBV28	TRBJ2-3	ASSSSPGSADTQY
TRBV28	TRBJ1-1	ASSSPGTNTEAF
TRBV7-2	TRBJ2-2	ASRLVGGLGGELF
TRBV10-2	TRBJ2-1	ASSASSGGYNEQF
TRBV20-1	TRBJ2-7	SGTEGVVQY
TRBV20-1	TRBJ2-1	SASVREEQF
TRBV11-2	TRBJ2-7	ASSPEGYEQY
TRBV12-3/TRBV12-4	TRBJ1-1	ASSFRNTEAF
TRBV12-5	TRBJ1-1	ASAPRGGAYITEAF
TRBV14	TRBJ2-1	ASSHPLGSGHNEQF
TRBV7-2	TRBJ2-2	ASSNSNTGELF
TRBV30	TRBJ2-3	AWSSFVGTQY
TRBV27	TRBJ2-5	ASSFGGGNIQTQY
TRBV3-1/TRBV3-2	TRBJ1-4	ASSQFVYAGSPREKLF
TRBV11-2	TRBJ1-2	ASTDRPTIANYGYT
TRBV6-5	TRBJ2-7	ASSSGTSGYEQY
TRBV5-1	TRBJ1-1	ASSPWKDGGNTEAF
TRBV9	TRBJ2-7	ASSGGGGARGAAEQY
TRBV12-5	TRBJ1-2	ASGLPQGRGGYT
TRBV10-1	TRBJ1-2	ARIQGFSDYGYT
TRBV9	TRBJ2-4	ASSAGVLGIQY
TRBV19	TRBJ1-1	AGSTALNTEAF
TRBV7-8	TRBJ1-6	ASSPQGGNSPLH
TRBV30	TRBJ1-1	AWRNQGREAF
TRBV2	TRBJ1-2	ASERTGAYGYT
TRBV7-2	TRBJ1-2	ASSLLSINYGYT
TRBV29-1	TRBJ2-1	SFLASHPYNEQF
TRBV1	TRBJ1-4	TSSQTPGFNEKLF
TRBV2	TRBJ2-7	ASKVSWVGGRYEQY
TRBV25-1	TRBJ2-3	ASPEGGTTDTQY
TRBV30	TRBJ1-5	AWSLGTSNQPQH